Listed below are T cell receptor beta chains from one sample, sequenced in a study of post-analysis software for immune sequencing data. TCRdb re-derived calls from the PCR reads in MiXCR, one entry per CDR3 protein. The sample records about 770,000 distinct CDR3 sequences, 40% to 55% being singletons. The sample taken for sequencing was blood. The source is a girl between 10 and 17 years old with multiple sclerosis. The CDR3 runs from the conserved cysteine through the conserved F or W. Each record gives: clone size, J gene, D gene, V gene, CDR3 DNA, CDR3 protein. A D gene is named only where the DNA matches it firmly. Only part of the rows carry a size: once, few, many, or a class if the clone is expanded.

>NA|TRBJ2-7|TRBD2|TRBV11-2
TGTGCCAGCAGCCGCGAACTAGCGGGAGCCTACGAGCAGTACTTC
CASSRELAGAYEQYF
>NA|TRBJ1-4|TRBD1|TRBV2
TGTGCCAGCACCACTACCGGGACAGGGATTGAAAAACTGTTTTTT
CASTTTGTGIEKLFF
>few|TRBJ2-4|NA|TRBV12-3/TRBV12-4
TGTGCCAGCAGTTTAGCGCGTATAAACATTCAGTACTTC
CASSLARINIQYF
>once|TRBJ1-2|NA|TRBV12-1
TGTGCCAGCAGCGCACGGGACAGGGGAGGGTATGGCTACACCTTC
CASSARDRGGYGYTF
>once|TRBJ2-1|NA|TRBV7-9
TGTGCCAGCAGTTACCACGGGATTCCCTACAATGAGCAGTTCTTC
CASSYHGIPYNEQFF
>once|TRBJ2-7|NA|TRBV29-1
TGCAGCGTTCCCCTCTACGGACGACGGACGGGTTGGTACGAGCAGTACTTC
CSVPLYGRRTGWYEQYF
>few|TRBJ2-3|NA|TRBV29-1
TGCAGCGTTGGGGCGCGACACACAGATACGCAGTATTTT
CSVGARHTDTQYF
>NA|TRBJ2-3|NA|TRBV12-3/TRBV12-4
TGTGCCAGCCCGTCCTGGGCAGATACGCAGTATTTT
CASPSWADTQYF
>few|TRBJ1-2|NA|TRBV27
TGTGCCAGCAGCTACGACAGGTTCTATGGCTACACCTTC
CASSYDRFYGYTF
>few|TRBJ2-1|NA|TRBV6-6
TGTGCCAGCACCCCCGGGTCCTACAATGAGCAGTTCTTC
CASTPGSYNEQFF
>few|TRBJ2-5|TRBD2|TRBV20-1
TGCAGTGCTAGAGATCGACTAGCGGGAGCAGAGACCCAGTACTTC
CSARDRLAGAETQYF
>once|TRBJ1-1|TRBD1|TRBV6-6
TGTGCCAGCCACATCTCTACAGGGGGCTACACTGAAGCTTTCTTT
CASHISTGGYTEAFF
>NA|TRBJ1-2|TRBD1|TRBV6-5
TGTGCCAGCAGTTACGAGGGACAGGACCATGGCTACACCTTC
CASSYEGQDHGYTF
>few|TRBJ2-7|TRBD1|TRBV5-1
TGCGCCAGCAGCGAAGGACAGGGCTTCAGCGAGCAGTACTTC
CASSEGQGFSEQYF
>NA|TRBJ1-6|NA|TRBV4-1
TGCGCCAGCAGCCAAGAAGCCCCGGGACATCTCCCCCACTTT
CASSQEAPGHLPHF
>many|TRBJ1-4|NA|TRBV6-5
TGTGCCAGCAGCCCGTCCTCAACTAATGAAAAACTGTTTTTT
CASSPSSTNEKLFF
>few|TRBJ1-5|NA|TRBV12-3/TRBV12-4
TGTGCCAGCAGTTTGCCTGGTCAGCCCCAGCATTTT
CASSLPGQPQHF
>NA|TRBJ1-1|TRBD1|TRBV12-3/TRBV12-4
TGTGCCAGCAGTAAGGGACAGGAAGCTTTCTTT
CASSKGQEAFF
>NA|TRBJ2-3|NA|TRBV7-9
TGTGCCAGCAGCTTTAGGTCCGACCGCTATGCGCAGTATTTT
CASSFRSDRYAQYF
>NA|TRBJ2-5|NA|TRBV28
TGTGCCAGCAATCTTCCCGGACTCTACTCGTCGCAGTACTTC
CASNLPGLYSSQYF
>NA|TRBJ1-5|NA|TRBV24-1
TGTGCCACCAGTGATTCGGGAGGTTATAGCAATCAGCCCCAGCATTTT
CATSDSGGYSNQPQHF
>NA|TRBJ2-7|NA|TRBV6-5
TGTGCCAGCAGTTACTCCGCAATCAAGCTTCCGGGGGACCGCTACGAGCAGTACTTC
CASSYSAIKLPGDRYEQYF
>NA|TRBJ2-5|NA|TRBV7-2
TGTGCCAGCAGCCCCTTGGGGCAAGAGACCCAGTACTTC
CASSPLGQETQYF
>NA|TRBJ2-1|TRBD1|TRBV9
TGTGCCAGCAGCGGACAGGGTTCTGAGCAGTTCTTC
CASSGQGSEQFF
>once|TRBJ2-1|TRBD1|TRBV20-1
TGCAGTGCCGGGGGTACCCGACAGGGGGCAATGAACAATGAGGAGTTCTTC
CSAGGTRQGAMNNEEFF
>NA|TRBJ1-1|NA|TRBV28
TGTGCCAGCAGTCCAGACCTCAAAGCTTTCTTT
CASSPDLKAFF
>NA|TRBJ2-1|NA|TRBV7-8
TGTGCCAGCAGGATGTTGGGGGATTTGTCGCAGTTCTTC
CASRMLGDLSQFF
>few|TRBJ2-7|TRBD2|TRBV9
TGTGCCAGCAGCGTAGGTTCCCTAGCGGTATACGAGCAGTACTTC
CASSVGSLAVYEQYF
>few|TRBJ2-5|TRBD1|TRBV20-1
TGCAGTGCTAGTCAAGGGGGCGGCGAGACCCAGTACTTC
CSASQGGGETQYF